The rows below give T cell receptor beta chains drawn from one sample of a study of shared clonotypes between healthy human individuals. Clones were sequenced by immunoSEQ multiplex PCR, and TCRdb holds only the in-frame ones, with some missing. Of about 2.4 million clones in the sample, more than 80% were seen once. The sample was naive CD4+ T cells sorted from blood. These receptors all come from a man aged 18 to 29 in good health. Both conserved end residues are part of each CDR3. Each record gives: J gene, D gene, clone size, V gene, CDR3 DNA, CDR3 protein. D genes are given only for firm matches. A clone size is listed for some rows: how often the clone was seen (once, few, many), or a class if it is expanded.

TRBJ2-3 | TRBD2 | once | TRBV18 | TGTGCCAGCTCGGATACTAGCGGGAGCGATACGCAGTATTTT | CASSDTSGSDTQYF
TRBJ2-3 | . | . | TRBV9 | TGTGCCAGCAGCCCAGGTGTATCTAGCACAGATACGCAGTATTTT | CASSPGVSSTDTQYF
TRBJ2-1 | TRBD2 | . | TRBV10-3 | TGTGCCATCAGTGAGCGGGGGGGGACGTACAATGAGCAGTTCTTC | CAISERGGTYNEQFF
TRBJ2-1 | . | . | TRBV2 | TGTGCCAGCTCTGGTGATAGTTACAATGAGCAGTTCTTC | CASSGDSYNEQFF
TRBJ2-1 | TRBD1 | . | TRBV4-1 | TGCGCCAGCAGCCACGGAGACCGGGACAGGGGCATCAATGAGCAGTTCTTC | CASSHGDRDRGINEQFF
TRBJ1-2 | TRBD1 | . | TRBV19 | TGTGCCAGTAGTATCGGACAGGGTAGAAATGGCTACACCTTC | CASSIGQGRNGYTF
TRBJ1-2 | TRBD1 | . | TRBV30 | TGTGCCTGGCGGGACAGCCGAAACTATGGCTACACTTTC | CAWRDSRNYGYTF
TRBJ2-2 | TRBD2 | . | TRBV9 | TGTGCCAGCAGCGTAGCGACTAGCGGGGTAACCGGGGAGCTGTTTTTT | CASSVATSGVTGELFF
TRBJ2-5 | TRBD1 | . | TRBV18 | TGTGCCAGCTCACCTGTACAGGGGGTGGTACCCCAGTACTTC | CASSPVQGVVPQYF
TRBJ1-2 | . | . | TRBV5-1 | TGCGCCAGCAGCATTACGACCGGTAACTATGGCTACACCTTC | CASSITTGNYGYTF
TRBJ2-7 | . | . | TRBV12-5 | TGTGGATCGGAGCGAGAGTTCTCCTACGAGCAGTACTTC | CGSEREFSYEQYF
TRBJ2-2 | . | . | TRBV2 | TGTGCCAGCAGTGATCCAGGGGCGGCAACCGGGGAGCTGTTTTTT | CASSDPGAATGELFF
TRBJ1-4 | . | once | TRBV25-1 | TGTGCCAGCAGTTATGGCGATGCAACTAATGAAAAACTGTTTTTT | CASSYGDATNEKLFF
TRBJ2-7 | TRBD1 | . | TRBV29-1 | TGCAGCGTTGCCCGGGACAGGGCAATGTACGAGCAGTACTTC | CSVARDRAMYEQYF
TRBJ2-1 | TRBD1 | . | TRBV9 | TGTGCCAGCAGCGTAGAGTCGATGGCAGGGGGCATGAATGAGCAGTTCTTC | CASSVESMAGGMNEQFF
TRBJ2-7 | . | . | TRBV20-1 | TGCAGTGCGAGGGGGGTCTACGAGCAGTACTTC | CSARGVYEQYF
TRBJ2-3 | . | once | TRBV7-2 | TGTGCCAGCATAAGGTCCGGGCCAGATACGCAGTATTTT | CASIRSGPDTQYF
TRBJ1-4 | . | once | TRBV10-3 | TGTGCCATCAGGATAGTGAGGTCGGGTAATGAAAAACTGTTTTTT | CAIRIVRSGNEKLFF
TRBJ2-7 | . | . | TRBV7-9 | TGTGCCAGCAGCCAAGACTACGCCCACGAGCAGTACTTC | CASSQDYAHEQYF
TRBJ2-1 | TRBD2 | . | TRBV7-2 | TGTGCCAGCGTGAGCGGGAGGTTGAATGAGCAGTTCTTC | CASVSGRLNEQFF
TRBJ2-7 | . | . | TRBV10-2 | TGCGCCAGCAGTGAGTTAGGATCCTCCTACGAGCAGTACTTC | CASSELGSSYEQYF
TRBJ1-3 | . | . | TRBV6-1 | TGTGCCAGCAGTGGGTCGGACGTACACTCTGGAAACACCATATATTTT | CASSGSDVHSGNTIYF
TRBJ2-7 | TRBD1 | few | TRBV29-1 | TGCAGCGGACAGGGACCGCAACCACCCTACGAGCAGTACTTC | CSGQGPQPPYEQYF
TRBJ1-3 | TRBD1 | . | TRBV2 | TGTGCCAGCTCCGGGACAGAGAGCTCTGGAAACACCATATATTTT | CASSGTESSGNTIYF
TRBJ2-5 | TRBD1 | . | TRBV6-1 | TGTGCCAGCAGTGAACCGGACAGGGGCCCAGAGACCCAGTACTTC | CASSEPDRGPETQYF
TRBJ1-5 | . | . | TRBV28 | TGTGCCAGCAGTTTAAGGACAGTATATAGCAATCAGCCCCAGCATTTT | CASSLRTVYSNQPQHF
TRBJ2-7 | . | . | TRBV19 | TGTGCCAGTAGTATAGGGACAGACAGCTCCTACGAGCAGTACTTC | CASSIGTDSSYEQYF
TRBJ1-1 | . | . | TRBV6-1 | TGTGCCAGCAGAGAGGGACACAACACTGAAGCTTTCTTT | CASREGHNTEAFF
TRBJ1-6 | . | . | TRBV5-5 | TGTGCCAGCAGCTGGGCCTCGGAAAATTCACCCCTCCACTTT | CASSWASENSPLHF
TRBJ2-7 | TRBD1 | . | TRBV5-6 | TGTGCCAGCAGCTTGGGGACAGGGGGTACCTACGAGCAGTACTTC | CASSLGTGGTYEQYF
TRBJ1-4 | TRBD1 | . | TRBV18 | TGTGCCAGCTCCACAGGGGCAACTAATGAAAAACTGTTTTTT | CASSTGATNEKLFF
TRBJ1-1 | . | few | TRBV2 | TGTGCCAGCAGCCGTGCGGAGGGAGGCACTGAAGCTTTCTTT | CASSRAEGGTEAFF
TRBJ2-7 | TRBD2 | . | TRBV28 | TGTGCCAGCAGTTTACTTAGCGGGGGGGGCAACGAGCAGTACTTC | CASSLLSGGGNEQYF
TRBJ2-2 | . | once | TRBV11-2 | TGTGCCAGCACCCTGACCCCCCAACTTAACACCGGGGAGCTGTTTTTT | CASTLTPQLNTGELFF
TRBJ1-4 | . | . | TRBV18 | TGTGCCAGCTCCCCCAGCTATGAAAAACTGTTTTTT | CASSPSYEKLFF
TRBJ1-2 | . | . | TRBV28 | TGTGCCAGCAGTCCCGGCCGGGGGGCAGGATATGGCTACACCTTC | CASSPGRGAGYGYTF
TRBJ2-7 | . | . | TRBV11-2 | TGTGCCAGCAGCCACGGGTACTACGAGCAGTACTTC | CASSHGYYEQYF
TRBJ1-2 | . | few | TRBV18 | TGTGCCAGCTCACCTGATAGGGCCTCGGGTGGCTACACCTTC | CASSPDRASGGYTF
TRBJ2-7 | . | . | TRBV5-5 | TGTGCCAGCAGCCAAACGGGACACCCCTACGAGCAGTACTTC | CASSQTGHPYEQYF
TRBJ2-3 | . | . | TRBV30 | TGTGCCTGGAGCGGCACAGATACGCAGTATTTT | CAWSGTDTQYF
TRBJ2-1 | TRBD2 | . | TRBV18 | TGTGCCAGCTCACCCGGACTAGCGAGCTCCTACAATGAGCAGTTCTTC | CASSPGLASSYNEQFF
TRBJ2-7 | . | . | TRBV5-1 | TGCGCCAGCAGCGGCCTAAGCAGAGGCGAGCAGTACTTC | CASSGLSRGEQYF
TRBJ2-1 | TRBD1 | . | TRBV5-6 | TGTGCCAGCAGCTTGGGGCAGGGGGCTCGAAATGAGCAGTTCTTC | CASSLGQGARNEQFF
TRBJ1-1 | TRBD1 | . | TRBV5-8 | TGTGCCAGCAGCTTGGGGGGACAGTCGAACACTGAAGCTTTCTTT | CASSLGGQSNTEAFF
TRBJ1-3 | TRBD1 | once | TRBV30 | TGTGCCTGGCAATCGACAGGGAACGGAAACACCATATATTTT | CAWQSTGNGNTIYF
TRBJ2-1 | . | . | TRBV7-6 | TGTGCCAGCAGCCTAACGTACAATGAGCAGTTCTTC | CASSLTYNEQFF
TRBJ2-7 | . | . | TRBV30 | TGTGCCTGGAGGGCCAGCGGTGACGAGCAGTACTTC | CAWRASGDEQYF
TRBJ1-2 | TRBD1 | . | TRBV30 | TGTGCCTGGAGTCCTGAGACAGGGGGTACCTATGGCTACACCTTC | CAWSPETGGTYGYTF
TRBJ2-3 | TRBD1 | . | TRBV6-6 | TGTGCCAGCAGGGCCCCGGGACAGTCAACAGATACGCAGTATTTT | CASRAPGQSTDTQYF
TRBJ2-2 | . | . | TRBV30 | TGTGCCTGGGCGGACACAGGTTCCGGGGAGCTGTTTTTT | CAWADTGSGELFF
TRBJ1-6 | . | . | TRBV10-1 | TGCGCCAGCAGTGAGTTCTCCGGTTCACCCCTCCACTTT | CASSEFSGSPLHF
TRBJ2-1 | TRBD2 | . | TRBV27 | TGTGCCAGCAGCGAAAGCGGGGGGTCCTACAATGAGCAGTTCTTC | CASSESGGSYNEQFF
TRBJ1-6 | TRBD1 | . | TRBV7-9 | TGTGCCAGCAGCCGCTCCGGGACAGACTATAATTCACCCCTCCACTTT | CASSRSGTDYNSPLHF
TRBJ2-4 | . | . | TRBV5-6 | TGTGCCAGCAGGGAAAGGGGTGGTAGAAACATTCAGTACTTC | CASRERGGRNIQYF
TRBJ2-5 | . | . | TRBV4-3 | TGCGCCAGCAGCGGGCATGTCGGGGGCCAAGAGACCCAGTACTTC | CASSGHVGGQETQYF
TRBJ2-2 | TRBD2 | . | TRBV7-2 | TGTGCCAGCAGCTTAAATAGACTAGCGGGAGCCGGGGAGCTGTTTTTT | CASSLNRLAGAGELFF
TRBJ2-5 | . | . | TRBV10-3 | TGTGCCACACGGGGACCCTACCAAGAGACCCAGTACTTC | CATRGPYQETQYF
TRBJ2-3 | . | . | TRBV11-2 | TGTGCCAGCAGCTTAGGCCTCACAGATACGCAGTATTTT | CASSLGLTDTQYF
TRBJ2-3 | . | . | TRBV28 | TGTGCCAGCAGTGACCCCCCCACAGATACGCAGTATTTT | CASSDPPTDTQYF
TRBJ1-2 | . | . | TRBV14 | TGTGCCAGCAGCCAAGATCAGCTATATGGCTACACCTTC | CASSQDQLYGYTF